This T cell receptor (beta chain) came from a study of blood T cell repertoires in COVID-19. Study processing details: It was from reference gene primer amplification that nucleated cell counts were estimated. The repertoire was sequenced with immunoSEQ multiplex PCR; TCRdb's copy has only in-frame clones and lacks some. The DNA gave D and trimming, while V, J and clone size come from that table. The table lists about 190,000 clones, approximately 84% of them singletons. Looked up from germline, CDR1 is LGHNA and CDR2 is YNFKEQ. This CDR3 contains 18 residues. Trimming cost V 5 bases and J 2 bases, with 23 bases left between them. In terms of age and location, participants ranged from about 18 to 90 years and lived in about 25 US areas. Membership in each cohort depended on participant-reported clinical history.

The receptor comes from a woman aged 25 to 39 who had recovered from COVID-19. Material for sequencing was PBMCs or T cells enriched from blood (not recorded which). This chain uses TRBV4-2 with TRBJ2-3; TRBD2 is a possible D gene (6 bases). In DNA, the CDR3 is TGTGCCAGCAGCATAAATACCCAGGGAGCGGGCCCCACAGATACGCAGTATTTT. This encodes CASSINTQGAGPTDTQYF.